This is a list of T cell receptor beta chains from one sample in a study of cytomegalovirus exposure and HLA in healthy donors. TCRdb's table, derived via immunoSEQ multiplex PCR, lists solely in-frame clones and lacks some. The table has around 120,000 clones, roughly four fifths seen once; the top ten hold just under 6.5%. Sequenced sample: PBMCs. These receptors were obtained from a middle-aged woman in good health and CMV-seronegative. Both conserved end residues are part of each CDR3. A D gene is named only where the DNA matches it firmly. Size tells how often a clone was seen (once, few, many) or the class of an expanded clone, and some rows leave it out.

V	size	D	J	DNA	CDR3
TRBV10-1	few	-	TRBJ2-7	TGCGCCAGCAGTGACCCCGGAGGGCCGTACGAGCAGTACTTC	CASSDPGGPYEQYF
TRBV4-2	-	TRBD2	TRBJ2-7	TGTGCCAGCAGCCAAGGGGTAGCGGGAGAGGTCGAGCAGTACTTC	CASSQGVAGEVEQYF
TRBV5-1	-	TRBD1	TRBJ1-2	TGCGCCAGCAGCCCTGGACAGGTTGCTAACTATGGCTACACCTTC	CASSPGQVANYGYTF
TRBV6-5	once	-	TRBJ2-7	TGTGCCAGCAGTACGAGCCATGCCGAGCAGTACTTC	CASSTSHAEQYF
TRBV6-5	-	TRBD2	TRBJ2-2	TGTGCCAGCAGTTACACGGGGGGGAACACCGGGGAGCTGTTTTTT	CASSYTGGNTGELFF
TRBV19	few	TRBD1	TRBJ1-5	TGTGCCAGTAGTATAGGGACAGGTCGACAGCCCCAGCATTTT	CASSIGTGRQPQHF
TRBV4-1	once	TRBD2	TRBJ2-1	TGCGCCAGCAGCCCCAGACTAGCGGGAGGGTCGACAGTTGAGCAGTTCTTC	CASSPRLAGGSTVEQFF
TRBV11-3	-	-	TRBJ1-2	TGTGCCAGCAGCCCAGGTCGGGGATCGGCAAACTATGGCTACACCTTC	CASSPGRGSANYGYTF
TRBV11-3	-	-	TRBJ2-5	TGTGCCAGCAGCTTAGCCGGAGGGAGGGAGACCCAGTACTTC	CASSLAGGRETQYF
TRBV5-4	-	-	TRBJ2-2	TGTGCCAGCAGCCAAGACAGGAACACCGGGGAGCTGTTTTTT	CASSQDRNTGELFF
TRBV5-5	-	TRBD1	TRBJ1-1	TGTGCCAGCACCTGGGGACAGGTCTCTAGGAACACTGAAGCTTTCTTT	CASTWGQVSRNTEAFF
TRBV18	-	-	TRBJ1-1	TGTGCCAGCTCACGGGTCGGGGGGGGCCCAAACACTGAAGCTTTCTTT	CASSRVGGGPNTEAFF
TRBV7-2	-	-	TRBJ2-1	TGTGCCAGCAGCTTTACAGGAACTTCCTACAATGAGCAGTTCTTC	CASSFTGTSYNEQFF
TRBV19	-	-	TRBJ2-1	TGTGCCAGTAGTATAGCTACGGGGGAGCAGTTCTTC	CASSIATGEQFF